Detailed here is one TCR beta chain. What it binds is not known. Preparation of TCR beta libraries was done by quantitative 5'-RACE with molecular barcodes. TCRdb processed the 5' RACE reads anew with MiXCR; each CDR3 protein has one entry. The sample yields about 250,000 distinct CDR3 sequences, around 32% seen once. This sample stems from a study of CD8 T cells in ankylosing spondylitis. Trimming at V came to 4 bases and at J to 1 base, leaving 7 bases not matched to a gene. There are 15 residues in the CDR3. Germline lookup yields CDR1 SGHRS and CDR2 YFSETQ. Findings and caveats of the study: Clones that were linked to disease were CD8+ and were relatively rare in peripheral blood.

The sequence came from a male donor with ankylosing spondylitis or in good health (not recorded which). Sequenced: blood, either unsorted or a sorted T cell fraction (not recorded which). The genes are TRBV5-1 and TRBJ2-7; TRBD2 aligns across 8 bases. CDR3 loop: CASSPGGPPSYEQYF. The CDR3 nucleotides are TGCGCCAGCAGCCCGGGGGGGCCCCCTTCCTACGAGCAGTACTTC. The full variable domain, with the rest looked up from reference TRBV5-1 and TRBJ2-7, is KAGVTQTPRYLIKTRGQQVTLSCSPISGHRSVSWYQQTPGQGLQFLFEYFSETQRNKGNFPGRFSGRQFSNSRSEMNVSTLELGDSALYLCASSPGGPPSYEQYFGPGTRLTVT.